These 23 T cell receptor beta chains came from one sample sequenced in a study of long-term antiretroviral therapy in people with HIV. At the survey level, the v3.0 immunoSEQ assay was run. The repertoire was sequenced with immunoSEQ multiplex PCR; TCRdb's copy has only in-frame clones and lacks some. The sample has some 28,000 clones, approximately 85% seen once. Here the sequenced sample was unsorted PBMCs, taken 3 years after starting antiretroviral therapy. The receptors were sampled from a man in his forties with HIV.

The chain joins TRBV11-2 to TRBJ2-7, with 8 nucleotides matching TRBD1. V shed 2 bases, J shed 4 bases, and the junction held 4 bases outside the gene matches. This CDR3 is 14 amino acids long. The germline CDR1 and CDR2 sequences are SGHAT and FQNNGV. The CDR3 bases are TGTGCCAGCAGCTTACAGGGGGCTCTATACGAGCAGTACTTC. It codes for CASSLQGALYEQYF.

The chain has TRBV19 and TRBJ2-3; D unclear. CDR1 is LNHDA and CDR2 is SQIVND in the germline V gene (reference sequence). V was shortened by 3 bases and J by 0 bases, with 7 bases between the two germline ends. This CDR3 is built from 14 residues. As DNA, the CDR3 is TGTGCCAGTAGTATCACAGCTAGCACAGATACGCAGTATTTT. Protein: CASSITASTDTQYF.

This clone turned up a few times. V is TRBV7-9 and J is TRBJ2-7; 7 bases match TRBD1. The V gene's germline CDR1 is SEHNR and CDR2 FQNEAQ (reference sequence). The junction had 8 bases not matched to a gene; V was cut back by 2 bases and J by 4 bases. The CDR3 spans 15 residues. The CDR3 region has the DNA TGTGCCAGCAGCTTAATCGGCCCGACAGGGTACGAGCAGTACTTC. Residues: CASSLIGPTGYEQYF.

The chain carries TRBV5-1 and TRBJ1-1; D remains unclear. With 0 bases removed from V and 1 base from J, the gap between germline ends came to 7 bases. This CDR3 spans 14 amino acids. Germline V gives CDR1 SGHRS, CDR2 YFSETQ. The CDR3 reads CASSLEIRNTEAFF. The CDR3 bases are TGCGCCAGCAGCTTGGAAATCAGGAACACTGAAGCTTTCTTT.

V and J are TRBV7-9 and TRBJ2-1; tentative D call: TRBD1 (5 bases). The V gene lost 2 bases and the J gene lost 7 bases, with 12 bases spanning the gap. CDR3 length: 14 amino acids. Germline CDR1 reads SEHNR; CDR2 reads FQNEAQ (reference sequence). The chain's CDR3 is CASSLTQGENEQFF. DNA of the CDR3: TGTGCCAGCAGCTTAACGCAGGGCGAGAATGAGCAGTTCTTC.

The chain joins TRBV7-9 to TRBJ2-6, with a tentative D call TRBD1 (6 bases). Germline assignment: CDR1 SEHNR and CDR2 FQNEAQ (reference sequence). Trimming cost V 4 bases and J 4 bases, with 20 bases left between them. The CDR3 has 18 amino acids. The CDR3 DNA is TGTGCCAGCAGCTCCGTACGGGACATTTCATCCGGGGCCAACGTCCTGACTTTC. Amino acid sequence: CASSSVRDISSGANVLTF.

The chain uses TRBV27 and TRBJ2-3; no clear D gene. The length of the CDR3 is 14 residues. Trimming pared 4 bases from V and 2 bases from J, leaving 10 bases between. CDR1 is MNHEY, CDR2 SMNVEV, per germline (reference sequence). CDR3 loop: CASSSYKHTDTQYF. The DNA of the CDR3 is TGTGCCAGCAGTTCCTACAAACACACAGATACGCAGTATTTT.

The rearrangement uses TRBV6-1 and TRBJ2-3; D is undetermined. In germline, CDR1 is MNHNS, CDR2 SASEGT. The CDR3 is 13 amino acids. V was cut by 10 bases and J by 4 bases, with 15 bases left in between. The chain's CDR3 is CATDGTQADTQYF. CDR3 in DNA: TGTGCCACCGACGGCACCCAGGCAGATACGCAGTATTTT.

This clone showed up just once. The chain combines TRBV7-6 with TRBJ2-3, with 16 positions matching TRBD2. Germline V gene data show CDR1 as SGHVS and CDR2 as FNYEAQ. The V and J ends lost 5 bases and 4 bases, in that order; junction bases with no gene match: 3. This CDR3 is built from 16 residues. CDR3 DNA sequence: TGTGCCAGCAGCCCAGGGACTAGCGGGGGGGCAGATACGCAGTATTTT. Protein product: CASSPGTSGGADTQYF.

The chain uses TRBV25-1 and TRBJ2-5; possibly TRBD2 for D (6 bases). The CDR3 runs 16 residues. V dropped 9 bases and J dropped 0 bases, with 20 bases sitting between them. Germline V gene lookup returns CDR1 MGHDK and CDR2 SYGVNS. The CDR3 nucleotides read TGTGCCAGTCCATTCCCCTGCGGGAAAAACCAAGAGACCCAGTACTTC. Protein: CASPFPCGKNQETQYF.

The genes are TRBV7-9 and TRBJ2-1; no firm D call. This CDR3 is 14 amino acids long. V was trimmed by 0 bases and J by 1 base, leaving 4 bases between them. Germline V CDR1 and CDR2: SEHNR, FQNEAQ (reference sequence). The CDR3 nucleotides read TGTGCCAGCAGCTTAGCGGGATCCTACAATGAGCAGTTCTTC. Its translation is CASSLAGSYNEQFF.

This clone was seen a few times. The chain joins TRBV19 to TRBJ1-1, with 8 bases matching TRBD1. From germline, CDR1 is LNHDA and CDR2 SQIVND (reference sequence). The junction had 3 bases not matched to a gene; V was cut back by 5 bases and J by 4 bases. The CDR3 is 13 residues long. This chain's CDR3 is CASSLGQGTEAFF. The CDR3 DNA reads as TGTGCCAGTAGTCTCGGACAGGGCACTGAAGCTTTCTTT.

The genes are TRBV5-5 and TRBJ1-1; D perhaps matches TRBD1 (5 bases). The CDR3 has 16 amino acids. Germline V gene sequence: CDR1 SGHKS, CDR2 YYEKEE (reference sequence). V was clipped by 0 bases and J by 1 base, with 13 bases between them. CDR3 sequence reads: CASSLGWQGPNTEAFF. In DNA, the CDR3 is TGTGCCAGCAGCTTGGGTTGGCAGGGCCCGAACACTGAAGCTTTCTTT.

This chain links TRBV7-9 with TRBJ2-3; TRBD2 is a possible D gene (6 bases). Trimming took 4 bases from V and 11 from J, leaving 10 bases between them. Germline V gene data show CDR1 as SEHNR and CDR2 as FQNEAQ (reference sequence). The CDR3 length is 11 residues. The CDR3 DNA reads TGTGCCAGCAGCTGGACGGAGGGGCAGTATTTT. This encodes CASSWTEGQYF.

The CDR3 here is CASSYSIRGSYEQYF. The CDR3 DNA reads as TGTGCCAGCAGTTACTCGATTAGGGGCTCCTACGAGCAGTACTTC. The chain recombines TRBV6-5 with TRBJ2-7; D possibly corresponds to TRBD1 (5 bases). V was clipped by 0 bases and J by 0 bases, with 9 bases between them. The CDR3 contains 15 residues. Germline values: CDR1 MNHEY, CDR2 SVGAGI.

The chain couples TRBV5-5 to TRBJ2-2; 11 bases map to TRBD1. The germline CDR1 and CDR2 sequences are SGHKS and YYEKEE (reference sequence). The V gene end was trimmed by 5 bases and the J gene end by 3 bases; junction bases not matched to a gene: 3. There are 15 residues in the CDR3. CDR3 DNA sequence: TGTGCCAGCAGGGGGGACAGGGGGGACACCGGGGAGCTGTTTTTT. This codes for CASRGDRGDTGELFF. The variable domain in full, completed from reference TRBV5-5 and TRBJ2-2, reads DAGVTQSPTHLIKTRGQQVTLRCSPISGHKSVSWYQQVLGQGPQFIFQYYEKEERGRGNFPDRFSARQFPNYSSELNVNALLLGDSALYLCASRGDRGDTGELFFGEGSRLTVL.

This sequence joins TRBV5-6 and TRBJ2-7, with D hard to call. Trimming left V 1 base short and J 7 bases short, with 12 bases between. Germline V gene sequence: CDR1 SGHDT, CDR2 YYEEEE. The CDR3 loop spans 13 amino acids. The CDR3: CASSLYNSEEQYF. In DNA, the CDR3 is TGTGCCAGCAGCTTGTATAACAGTGAAGAGCAGTACTTC.

The chain has TRBV10-2 and TRBJ2-7, with 8 bases aligning to TRBD2. Losses at the gene ends were 6 bases for V and 5 bases for J; bases not matched to a gene: 9. CDR1 is WSHSY and CDR2 is SAAADI in the germline V gene. This CDR3 has 14 amino acids. CDR3 loop: CASSRGGLRDEQYF. CDR3 coding DNA: TGCGCCAGCAGCCGCGGGGGGCTTCGGGACGAGCAGTACTTC.

V and J are TRBV20-1 and TRBJ1-2; the D gene is possibly TRBD1 (5 bases). Germline V gene data show CDR1 as DFQATT and CDR2 as SNEGSKA (reference sequence). The CDR3 totals 11 residues. V was trimmed by 5 bases and J by 2 bases, leaving 6 bases between them. CDR3 nucleotides: TGCAGTGCTGGACACAACTATGGCTACACCTTC. It encodes CSAGHNYGYTF.

This chain links TRBV4-2 with TRBJ2-3; D could derive from TRBD1 or TRBD2 (5 bases each). This CDR3 spans 14 amino acids. V was clipped by 1 base and J by 1 base, with 6 bases between them. Germline assignment: CDR1 LGHNA and CDR2 YNFKEQ. The CDR3 nucleotides are TGTGCCAGCAGCCAAGTGGGGGGCACAGATACGCAGTATTTT. Translation gives CASSQVGGTDTQYF.

The V and J genes are TRBV7-8 and TRBJ2-5; TRBD2 agrees at 9 bases. Germline CDR1 is SGHVS and CDR2 is FQNEAQ. The CDR3 sequence is 16 residues long. J gave up 5 bases and V 4 bases, and 11 bases lay outside the gene matches. The CDR3 DNA follows: TGTGCCAGCAGCTCACGGGCGGGAGGGGGTTTGGAGACCCAGTACTTC. This encodes CASSSRAGGGLETQYF. The full variable domain, with the rest looked up from reference TRBV7-8 and TRBJ2-5, is GAGVSQSPRYKVAKRGQDVALRCDPISGHVSLFWYQQALGQGPEFLTYFQNEAQLDKSGLPSDRFFAERPEGSVSTLKIQRTQQEDSAVYLCASSSRAGGGLETQYFGPGTRLLVL.

The chain combines TRBV6-5 with TRBJ2-7, with 11 positions matching TRBD1. The junction had 2 bases not matched to a gene; V was cut back by 5 bases and J by 2 bases. The CDR3 runs to 14 residues. From germline, CDR1 is MNHEY and CDR2 SVGAGI. The CDR3 DNA follows: TGTGCCAGCAGTATGGACAGGGGGCCCTACGAGCAGTACTTC. As protein: CASSMDRGPYEQYF.

This sequence joins TRBV7-6 and TRBJ2-7; D may be TRBD1 (6 bases). Germline V gene data show CDR1 as SGHVS and CDR2 as FNYEAQ. V was cut by 5 bases and J by 6 bases, with 14 bases left in between. The CDR3 has 13 amino acids. CDR3 in amino acids: CASSPPGEAEQYF. The CDR3 nucleotides read TGTGCCAGCAGCCCACCAGGGGAAGCCGAGCAGTACTTC.